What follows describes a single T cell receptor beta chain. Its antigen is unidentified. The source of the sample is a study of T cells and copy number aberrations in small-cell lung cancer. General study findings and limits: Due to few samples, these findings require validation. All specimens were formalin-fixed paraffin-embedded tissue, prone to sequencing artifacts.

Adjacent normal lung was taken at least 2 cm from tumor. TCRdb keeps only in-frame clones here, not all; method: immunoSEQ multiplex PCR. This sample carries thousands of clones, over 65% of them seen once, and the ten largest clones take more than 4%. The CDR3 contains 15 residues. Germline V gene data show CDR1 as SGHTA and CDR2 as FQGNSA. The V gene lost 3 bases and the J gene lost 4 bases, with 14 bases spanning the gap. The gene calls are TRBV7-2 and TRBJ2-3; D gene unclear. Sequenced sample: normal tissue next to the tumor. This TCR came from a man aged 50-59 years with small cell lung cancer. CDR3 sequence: CASSFGAHGSDTQYF. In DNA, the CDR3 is TGTGCCAGCAGCTTTGGCGCACATGGCTCAGATACGCAGTATTTT.